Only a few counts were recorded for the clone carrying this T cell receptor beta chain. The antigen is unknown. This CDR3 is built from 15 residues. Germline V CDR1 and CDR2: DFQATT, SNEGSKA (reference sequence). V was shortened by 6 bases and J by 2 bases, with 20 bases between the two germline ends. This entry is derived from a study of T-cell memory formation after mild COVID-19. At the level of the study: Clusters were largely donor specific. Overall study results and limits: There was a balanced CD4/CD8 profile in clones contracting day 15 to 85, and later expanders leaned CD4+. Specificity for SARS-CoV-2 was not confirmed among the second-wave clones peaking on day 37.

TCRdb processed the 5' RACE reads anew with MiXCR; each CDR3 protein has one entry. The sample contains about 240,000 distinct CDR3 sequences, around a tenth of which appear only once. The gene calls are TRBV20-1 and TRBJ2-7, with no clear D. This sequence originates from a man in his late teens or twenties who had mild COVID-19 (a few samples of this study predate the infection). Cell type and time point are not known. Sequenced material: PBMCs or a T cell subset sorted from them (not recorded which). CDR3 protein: CSAKSIETSAYEQYF. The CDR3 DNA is TGCAGTGCCAAGAGCATTGAGACCTCGGCCTACGAGCAGTACTTC.